Shown below are 21 T cell receptor beta chains from a single sample sequenced in a study of blood T cell repertoires in COVID-19. Assay used: immunoSEQ multiplex PCR; TCRdb lists only in-frame clones, some missing. The sample holds some 150,000 clones, 70% to 90% seen once. Material for sequencing was peripheral blood. These receptors originate from a woman in her fifties or sixties with COVID-19, enrolled during active disease.

This clone was seen once. The rearrangement links TRBV5-5 to TRBJ2-5; D possibly corresponds to TRBD1 (6 bases). V gave up 4 bases and J gave up 5 bases, with 9 bases separating them. The CDR3 covers 12 residues. CDR1 and CDR2 from the germline V gene are SGHKS and YYEKEE (reference sequence). In nucleotides, the CDR3 is TGTGCCAGCAGCAGACAGGTCGAGACCCAGTACTTC. Translated, it gives CASSRQVETQYF. The full variable domain, rest sourced from reference TRBV5-5 and TRBJ2-5, is DAGVTQSPTHLIKTRGQQVTLRCSPISGHKSVSWYQQVLGQGPQFIFQYYEKEERGRGNFPDRFSARQFPNYSSELNVNALLLGDSALYLCASSRQVETQYFGPGTRLLVL.

The rearrangement joins TRBV6-5 to TRBJ1-4, with a possible D match to TRBD1 (6 bases). With 7 bases removed from V and 8 bases from J, the gap between germline ends came to 17 bases. This CDR3 contains 14 residues. Per germline, CDR1 MNHEY and CDR2 SVGAGI. The CDR3 sequence: CASTMGGPGEKLFF. The CDR3 DNA sequence: TGTGCCAGCACCATGGGGGGGCCAGGGGAAAAACTGTTTTTT.

This chain uses TRBV11-2 with TRBJ2-3; D is perhaps TRBD2 (5 bases). V lost 3 bases and J lost 3, with 10 bases in between. Per germline, CDR1 SGHAT and CDR2 FQNNGV. CDR3 length equals 14 residues. The CDR3 region has the DNA TGTGCCAGCAGCTTGGATACTAGAACAGATACGCAGTATTTT. It encodes CASSLDTRTDTQYF.

V is TRBV25-1 and J is TRBJ2-1; 10 bases are a match to TRBD2. Trimming removed 6 bases from V and 5 bases from J; junction bases left unmatched: 16. This CDR3 region has 18 residues. Germline V gene data show CDR1 as MGHDK and CDR2 as SYGVNS. As DNA, the CDR3 is TGTGCCAGCAGCGTTCCGGGACTAGCGTCCCTCCGGGACAATGAGCAGTTCTTC. This translates into CASSVPGLASLRDNEQFF.

CDR3 protein: CAITSGTGRTEAFF. The CDR3 DNA sequence: TGTGCCATCACGTCCGGGACAGGGAGGACTGAAGCTTTCTTT. The chain employs TRBV10-3 and TRBJ1-1; 9 bases map to TRBD1. The CDR3 is made up of 14 amino acids. The V and J ends lost 7 bases and 5 bases, in that order; junction bases with no gene match: 8. Germline CDR1 and CDR2: ENHRY and SYGVKD.

The CDR3 bases are TGTGCCAGCAGCCGGGGAGGGCGGGGCCGCACAGATACGCAGTATTTT. Protein: CASSRGGRGRTDTQYF. The genes are TRBV11-2 and TRBJ2-3; 7 nucleotides align to TRBD2. Germline V gene data show CDR1 as SGHAT and CDR2 as FQNNGV. CDR3 length: 16 amino acids. J lost 1 base, V lost 5 bases, and 9 bases had no gene match.

The chain recombines TRBV3-1 (or the pseudogene TRBV3-2) with TRBJ1-1, with a possible D match to TRBD1 (5 bases). Trimming took 8 bases from V and 5 from J, leaving 15 bases between them. The germline V gene has CDR1 LGHDT and CDR2 YNNKEL (reference sequence). The CDR3 has 13 amino acids. CDR3 loop: CASREVQGTEAFF. The CDR3 DNA sequence: TGTGCCAGCCGCGAGGTTCAGGGAACTGAAGCTTTCTTT.

This chain uses TRBV14 with TRBJ1-1; 8 positions agree with TRBD1. Trimming at V came to 1 base and at J to 1 base, leaving 5 bases not matched to a gene. The length of the CDR3 is 16 residues. In germline, CDR1 is SGHDN, CDR2 FVKESK. CDR3 nucleotide sequence: TGTGCCAGCAGCCAAGGTGCCGGGACAGGGAACACTGAAGCTTTCTTT. Protein: CASSQGAGTGNTEAFF.

The rearrangement links TRBV19 to TRBJ2-1; D remains ambiguous. The CDR3 is 11 residues long. Germline V gene lookup returns CDR1 LNHDA and CDR2 SQIVND (reference sequence). V dropped 4 bases and J dropped 12 bases, with 10 bases sitting between them. CDR3 amino acids: CASSKSRLQFF. CDR3 DNA: TGTGCCAGTAGTAAATCGAGGCTGCAGTTCTTC.

The chain links TRBV5-1 to TRBJ2-1; D may be TRBD2 (6 bases). The germline V gene has CDR1 SGHRS and CDR2 YFSETQ. CDR3 size: 14 residues. Trimming shortened V by 4 bases and J by 6 bases, and 14 bases separated the two germline ends. This CDR3 is CASSKVGGINEQFF. The DNA of the CDR3 is TGCGCCAGCAGCAAGGTGGGGGGAATCAATGAGCAGTTCTTC.

The chain combines TRBV23-1 with TRBJ1-4, with 8 bases that match TRBD1. TRBV23-1 is identified as an open reading frame with a role that is uncertain. This CDR3 spans 12 amino acids. V lost 4 bases and J lost 13; bases outside the gene matches: 5. The CDR3 loop reads CASSLKQGGLFF. The CDR3 coding sequence is TGCGCCAGCAGTCTTAAACAGGGGGGACTGTTTTTT.

The gene calls are TRBV3-1 (or the pseudogene TRBV3-2) and TRBJ2-2; 7 bases line up with TRBD1. The ends lost 3 bases at V and 7 bases at J; junction bases unmatched: 5. Germline CDR1 reads LGHDT; CDR2 reads YNNKEL (reference sequence). The CDR3 totals 14 residues. In DNA form, the CDR3 reads TGTGCCAGCAGCCAGACAGGGTTCATCGGGGAGCTGTTTTTT. It specifies CASSQTGFIGELFF.

The rearrangement uses TRBV6-5 and TRBJ2-2; TRBD1 matches 10 bases. Germline values: CDR1 MNHEY, CDR2 SVGAGI. Germline trimming cut 4 bases from V and 6 bases from J; bases unmatched to any gene: 5. The CDR3 contains 15 residues. The CDR3 protein is CASSWTGGNAGELFF. For the CDR3, the DNA is TGTGCCAGCAGTTGGACAGGGGGTAACGCCGGGGAGCTGTTTTTT.

The chain combines TRBV9 with TRBJ2-1, with 12 bases fitting TRBD2. J gave up 6 bases and V 0 bases, and 4 bases lay outside the gene matches. The germline gives CDR1 SGDLS, CDR2 YYNGEE. CDR3 length: 16 residues. CDR3: CASSVGGLAGFNEQFF. The DNA of the CDR3 is TGTGCCAGCAGCGTAGGGGGACTAGCGGGCTTCAATGAGCAGTTCTTC.

This chain joins TRBV25-1 and TRBJ1-6; unclear D gene. V lost 2 bases to trimming and J lost 14 bases, with 10 bases between them. The germline V gene has CDR1 MGHDK and CDR2 SYGVNS. This CDR3 comprises 12 residues. CDR3 protein: CASSEPVSALHF. DNA for the CDR3: TGTGCCAGCAGTGAACCGGTTTCGGCCCTCCACTTT. Variable domain in full (rest from reference TRBV25-1 and TRBJ1-6): EADIYQTPRYLVIGTGKKITLECSQTMGHDKMYWYQQDPGMELHLIHYSYGVNSTEKGDLSSESTVSRIRTEHFPLTLESARPSHTSQYLCASSEPVSALHFGNGTRLTVT.

V usage is TRBV5-8 and J usage is TRBJ2-7; 10 bases line up with TRBD1. The CDR3 is 16 amino acids. Germline loops: CDR1 SGHTS, CDR2 YDEGEE. After removal of 3 bases from V and 2 bases from J, the junction contained 8 bases not matched to a gene. CDR3 loop: CASSSLRGTGAYEQYF. CDR3 sequence (DNA): TGTGCCAGCAGCTCATTACGAGGGACAGGGGCCTACGAGCAGTACTTC.

The chain carries TRBV5-4 and TRBJ2-6, with D unclear. The CDR3 sequence is 15 residues long. Germline CDR1 reads SGHNT; CDR2 reads YYREEE (reference sequence). Trimming took 4 bases from V and 0 from J, leaving 8 bases between them. CDR3 nucleotide sequence: TGTGCCAGCAGCCTAGGTTACTCTGGGGCCAACGTCCTGACTTTC. It is translated as CASSLGYSGANVLTF.

The chain carries TRBV6-6 and TRBJ1-5; D gene unclear. Trimming cost V 6 bases and J 0 bases, with 12 bases left between them. Germline lookup yields CDR1 MNHNY and CDR2 SVGAGI (reference sequence). The CDR3 sequence is 15 residues long. As DNA, the CDR3 is TGTGCCAGCAGCCCACAGAGATATAGCAATCAGCCCCAGCATTTT. This sequence encodes CASSPQRYSNQPQHF.

V usage is TRBV12-3 or TRBV12-4 and J usage is TRBJ2-1; possible D gene TRBD2, 6 bases. The CDR3 is made up of 13 amino acids. V was shortened by 6 bases and J by 14 bases, with 20 bases between the two germline ends. CDR3 in DNA: TGTGCCAGCAGCCCAGTGGACATACGGAGGGAGTTCTTC. Amino acids: CASSPVDIRREFF.

The rearrangement links TRBV10-3 to TRBJ2-5, with D perhaps TRBD2 (5 bases). Germline V gene lookup returns CDR1 ENHRY and CDR2 SYGVKD. V gave up 4 bases and J gave up 5 bases, with 11 bases separating them. CDR3 size: 13 residues. CDR3: CAISGGFTETQYF. The CDR3 DNA reads as TGTGCCATCAGTGGCGGGTTTACGGAGACCCAGTACTTC.

The chain employs TRBV7-2 and TRBJ2-2, with D uncertain. The CDR3 covers 14 residues. The germline V gene has CDR1 SGHTA and CDR2 FQGNSA. Trimming removed 6 bases from V and 4 bases from J, with 12 bases in between. The CDR3 DNA follows: TGTGCCAGCAGTCTCCAATTCGGCACCGGGGAGCTGTTTTTT. This sequence encodes CASSLQFGTGELFF.